This TCR beta chain was captured in a study of blood T cells in healthy people across ages. There are a few counts of this clonotype. The antigen is unknown. From germline, CDR1 is ENHRY and CDR2 SYGVKD. The CDR3 has 14 residues. V was trimmed by 5 bases and J by 3 bases, leaving 13 bases between them. Study findings and constraints: Investigators viewed diversity estimates from one million T cells as underestimates, the study reported. Long-lived donors carried more naive CD4+ cells and greater diversity than aged donors. Unsorted PBMC input precluded a conclusive naive versus antigen-experienced comparison.

Together with a sample-barcoded 5' primer, a J-beta primer mix was included in a second PCR lasting about 6 to 11 cycles. Each cDNA molecule, via a template-switch adaptor with 12 random nucleotides, was tagged. TCRdb analysed the 5' RACE reads with MiXCR anew, one entry per CDR3 protein. This table has a few hundred thousand distinct CDR3 sequences, about 52% appearing once. The sample was blood. This clonotype was sampled from a man aged 60 to 69 in good health. J is TRBJ1-2 and V is TRBV10-3; weak D call: TRBD1 (6 bases). Here the CDR3 reads CAISPQEGDYGYTF. CDR3 bases: TGTGCCATCAGTCCACAGGAGGGGGACTATGGCTACACCTTC.